Listed below are T cell receptor beta chains from one sample, sequenced in a study of cytomegalovirus exposure and HLA in healthy donors. TCRdb's table, derived via immunoSEQ multiplex PCR, lists solely in-frame clones and lacks some. The sample yields 200,000 or so clones, around 87% seen once. Specimen: PBMCs. The receptor source for this set is a man aged 25 to 45 in good health and CMV-seronegative. Each CDR3 is given with its conserved first and last residue. The D gene is left open where the match is weak. Clone size is given for some rows only: seen once, a few or many times, or a class if the clone is expanded.

abundance: -
len: 13
j_gene: TRBJ1-4
d_gene: -
v_gene: TRBV6-1
CDR3nt: TGTGCCAGCAGTGAGAATAGGGGTGAAAAACTGTTTTTT
CDR3aa: CASSENRGEKLFF

abundance: -
len: 12
j_gene: TRBJ2-7
d_gene: TRBD1
v_gene: TRBV2
CDR3nt: TGTGCCAGCAGCACAGGGGCCTACGAGCAGTACTTC
CDR3aa: CASSTGAYEQYF

abundance: -
len: 11
j_gene: TRBJ2-5
d_gene: -
v_gene: TRBV6-5
CDR3nt: TGTGCCAGCAGTTCGCCCAGGACCCAGTACTTC
CDR3aa: CASSSPRTQYF

abundance: -
len: 19
j_gene: TRBJ2-3
d_gene: TRBD2
v_gene: TRBV28
CDR3nt: TGTGCCAGCAGTTCCCTAATCCCTACTAGCGGGAGAGATGCAGATACGCAGTATTTT
CDR3aa: CASSSLIPTSGRDADTQYF

abundance: -
len: 16
j_gene: TRBJ2-7
d_gene: TRBD1
v_gene: TRBV14
CDR3nt: TGTGCCAGCAGCCAAGTGAGGGGACAGGGTACCTACGAGCAGTACTTC
CDR3aa: CASSQVRGQGTYEQYF

abundance: -
len: 15
j_gene: TRBJ1-2
d_gene: TRBD1
v_gene: TRBV7-9
CDR3nt: TGTGCCAGCAGCCCGCCGCCGGACAGGATCTATGGCTACACCTTC
CDR3aa: CASSPPPDRIYGYTF

abundance: -
len: 14
j_gene: TRBJ2-3
d_gene: -
v_gene: TRBV28
CDR3nt: TGTGCCAGCAGTTTCCCCCCTAGCACAGATACGCAGTATTTT
CDR3aa: CASSFPPSTDTQYF

abundance: -
len: 15
j_gene: TRBJ2-1
d_gene: TRBD2
v_gene: TRBV7-9
CDR3nt: TGTGCCAGCAGCTTAGGGACGGGAGGGAGAGATGAGCAGTTCTTC
CDR3aa: CASSLGTGGRDEQFF

abundance: -
len: 13
j_gene: TRBJ1-6
d_gene: -
v_gene: TRBV6-1
CDR3nt: TGTGCCAGTATGGGGGGGCGGAATTCACCCCTCCACTTT
CDR3aa: CASMGGRNSPLHF

abundance: once
len: 13
j_gene: TRBJ2-7
d_gene: TRBD1
v_gene: TRBV7-6
CDR3nt: TGTGCCAGCAGCCCGGGACAGACCTACGAGCAGTACTTC
CDR3aa: CASSPGQTYEQYF

abundance: -
len: 15
j_gene: TRBJ2-1
d_gene: TRBD2
v_gene: TRBV4-1
CDR3nt: TGCGCCAGCAGCGGGACTAGCGATGGGTACAATGAGCAGTTCTTC
CDR3aa: CASSGTSDGYNEQFF

abundance: -
len: 12
j_gene: TRBJ2-3
d_gene: -
v_gene: TRBV6-6
CDR3nt: TGTGCCAGCAGGTCCCTAGGAGATACGCAGTATTTT
CDR3aa: CASRSLGDTQYF

abundance: -
len: 15
j_gene: TRBJ2-2
d_gene: TRBD2
v_gene: TRBV6-6
CDR3nt: TGTGCCAGCATTCGGCGGGAGTCGAACACCGGGGAGCTGTTTTTT
CDR3aa: CASIRRESNTGELFF

abundance: few
len: 16
j_gene: TRBJ2-5
d_gene: TRBD1
v_gene: TRBV28
CDR3nt: TGTGCCAGCAGTTCCGGTCGGCAGGGGGCATGGGAGACCCAGTACTTC
CDR3aa: CASSSGRQGAWETQYF

abundance: -
len: 15
j_gene: TRBJ2-6
d_gene: -
v_gene: TRBV18
CDR3nt: TGTGCCAGCTCACCACCGGGAGCTGGGGCCAACGTCCTGACTTTC
CDR3aa: CASSPPGAGANVLTF

abundance: -
len: 11
j_gene: TRBJ2-2
d_gene: -
v_gene: TRBV15
CDR3nt: TGTGCCACCCTCGGGGGGCGAGAGCTGTTTTTT
CDR3aa: CATLGGRELFF

abundance: -
len: 17
j_gene: TRBJ2-1
d_gene: TRBD2
v_gene: TRBV11-2
CDR3nt: TGTGCCAGCAGCGGAATAACAGGTAGCGGGGGGGCTGGTGAGCAGTTCTTC
CDR3aa: CASSGITGSGGAGEQFF

abundance: -
len: 15
j_gene: TRBJ2-7
d_gene: TRBD2
v_gene: TRBV4-2
CDR3nt: TGTGCCAGCAGCCAAGATTTTAGCGGGAACTACGAGCAGTACTTC
CDR3aa: CASSQDFSGNYEQYF

abundance: -
len: 17
j_gene: TRBJ1-2
d_gene: -
v_gene: TRBV11-2
CDR3nt: TGTGCCAGCAGCTTAGTAGGGGGAATACAGAAAAATCATGGCTACACCTTC
CDR3aa: CASSLVGGIQKNHGYTF

abundance: -
len: 14
j_gene: TRBJ1-2
d_gene: -
v_gene: TRBV18
CDR3nt: TGTGCCAGCTCACCGGGGGGGGAGAGCTATGGCTACACCTTC
CDR3aa: CASSPGGESYGYTF

abundance: -
len: 13
j_gene: TRBJ1-1
d_gene: TRBD1
v_gene: TRBV27
CDR3nt: TGTGCCAGCAGTTGGACAGGGAACACTGAAGCTTTCTTT
CDR3aa: CASSWTGNTEAFF

abundance: -
len: 17
j_gene: TRBJ2-5
d_gene: TRBD1
v_gene: TRBV5-1
CDR3nt: TGCGCCAGCAGCTTGGGCCCTCGGGACAGGGTATACGAGACCCAGTACTTC
CDR3aa: CASSLGPRDRVYETQYF

abundance: -
len: 16
j_gene: TRBJ1-6
d_gene: -
v_gene: TRBV27
CDR3nt: TGTGCCAGCAAGGCAGGGAAAAGCTCCTATAATTCACCCCTCCACTTT
CDR3aa: CASKAGKSSYNSPLHF

abundance: once
len: 12
j_gene: TRBJ2-7
d_gene: TRBD1
v_gene: TRBV7-2
CDR3nt: TGTGCCTCCCGGGACAGGAGCTACGAGCAGTACTTC
CDR3aa: CASRDRSYEQYF

abundance: -
len: 14
j_gene: TRBJ1-3
d_gene: -
v_gene: TRBV14
CDR3nt: TGTGCCAGCAGCCAACAGGGGTCTGGAAACACCATATATTTT
CDR3aa: CASSQQGSGNTIYF

abundance: once
len: 17
j_gene: TRBJ1-3
d_gene: -
v_gene: TRBV4-2
CDR3nt: TGTGCCAGCAGCCAAGATCAAGGGGCTGGCTCTGGAAACACCATATATTTT
CDR3aa: CASSQDQGAGSGNTIYF

abundance: once
len: 12
j_gene: TRBJ1-6
d_gene: TRBD1
v_gene: TRBV28
CDR3nt: TGTGCCAGCAGACTGGACAGGGGGGCCCTCCACTTT
CDR3aa: CASRLDRGALHF

abundance: -
len: 17
j_gene: TRBJ1-5
d_gene: TRBD1
v_gene: TRBV7-8
CDR3nt: TGTGCCAGCAGCTCGGACAGGGGTTCGTATAGCAATCAGCCCCAGCATTTT
CDR3aa: CASSSDRGSYSNQPQHF

abundance: once
len: 14
j_gene: TRBJ2-1
d_gene: -
v_gene: TRBV7-8
CDR3nt: TGTGCCAGCAGCTTAGCGAGGACAGCCAATGAGCAGTTCTTC
CDR3aa: CASSLARTANEQFF

abundance: once
len: 12
j_gene: TRBJ2-2
d_gene: -
v_gene: TRBV7-2
CDR3nt: TGTGCCAGCAGCCCTATCACCGGGGAGCTGTTTTTT
CDR3aa: CASSPITGELFF

abundance: once
len: 16
j_gene: TRBJ2-7
d_gene: TRBD2
v_gene: TRBV18
CDR3nt: TGTGCCAGCTCACCACCGGGCCTAGCGGTCGCCTACGAGCAGTACTTC
CDR3aa: CASSPPGLAVAYEQYF

abundance: -
len: 14
j_gene: TRBJ2-3
d_gene: TRBD2
v_gene: TRBV2
CDR3nt: TGTGCCAGCAGCGGGGGGGTAAGCTCAGATACGCAGTATTTT
CDR3aa: CASSGGVSSDTQYF

abundance: -
len: 18
j_gene: TRBJ2-3
d_gene: -
v_gene: TRBV4-2
CDR3nt: TGTGCCAGCAGCCAAGAAGCGACTAGAAGGTGGCGCACAGATACGCAGTATTTT
CDR3aa: CASSQEATRRWRTDTQYF

abundance: -
len: 13
j_gene: TRBJ2-1
d_gene: TRBD2
v_gene: TRBV28
CDR3nt: TGTGCCTCGACTAGCGGGAGAGGAAATGAGCAGTTCTTC
CDR3aa: CASTSGRGNEQFF

abundance: -
len: 15
j_gene: TRBJ2-1
d_gene: -
v_gene: TRBV28
CDR3nt: TGTGCCAGCAGGCAAGCCGGGACTCCCTACAATGAGCAGTTCTTC
CDR3aa: CASRQAGTPYNEQFF

abundance: -
len: 17
j_gene: TRBJ1-3
d_gene: TRBD1
v_gene: TRBV18
CDR3nt: TGTGCCAGCTCACCTCGAAGAATGACAGGGTTAGGAAACACCATATATTTT
CDR3aa: CASSPRRMTGLGNTIYF

abundance: once
len: 15
j_gene: TRBJ1-6
d_gene: TRBD1
v_gene: TRBV18
CDR3nt: TGTGCCAGCTCACCAGGGGACAGGGGCAATTCACCCCTCCACTTT
CDR3aa: CASSPGDRGNSPLHF

abundance: -
len: 13
j_gene: TRBJ2-5
d_gene: TRBD1
v_gene: TRBV6-1
CDR3nt: TGTGCCAACGACCGGGACAGGGCTGAAGAGCAGTACTTC
CDR3aa: CANDRDRAEEQYF

abundance: -
len: 19
j_gene: TRBJ2-6
d_gene: TRBD1
v_gene: TRBV5-7
CDR3nt: TGTGCCAGCAGCGAAACGACAGGGTCCCCCCTCTCTGGGGCCAACGGCCTGACTTTC
CDR3aa: CASSETTGSPLSGANGLTF

abundance: few
len: 18
j_gene: TRBJ1-1
d_gene: TRBD1
v_gene: TRBV19
CDR3nt: TGTGCCAGTAGTACTCACACAGGGGTCTCTCCCGGAGGGACTGAAGCTTTCTTT
CDR3aa: CASSTHTGVSPGGTEAFF

abundance: -
len: 11
j_gene: TRBJ2-2
d_gene: -
v_gene: TRBV20-1
CDR3nt: TGCAGTGCTGTCTTTTCCGGGGAGCTGTTTTTT
CDR3aa: CSAVFSGELFF

abundance: -
len: 15
j_gene: TRBJ2-7
d_gene: -
v_gene: TRBV4-2
CDR3nt: TGTGCCAGCAGCCAAGTGGGGCCCTCCGGACGGGAGCAGTACTTC
CDR3aa: CASSQVGPSGREQYF

abundance: -
len: 18
j_gene: TRBJ2-1
d_gene: TRBD2
v_gene: TRBV15
CDR3nt: TGTGCCACCAGCTCTCATTCTAGCGGGAGGGCCTTCTACAATGAGCAGTTCTTC
CDR3aa: CATSSHSSGRAFYNEQFF

abundance: -
len: 17
j_gene: TRBJ2-1
d_gene: TRBD1
v_gene: TRBV7-9
CDR3nt: TGTGCCAGCAGCTTGACGGACAGGGACCCCTCCTTAGGCGAGCAGTTCTTC
CDR3aa: CASSLTDRDPSLGEQFF

abundance: -
len: 12
j_gene: TRBJ2-7
d_gene: TRBD2
v_gene: TRBV28
CDR3nt: TGTGCCACAGCGGGGTTCTCCTACGAGCAGTACTTC
CDR3aa: CATAGFSYEQYF

abundance: -
len: 14
j_gene: TRBJ2-3
d_gene: -
v_gene: TRBV5-1
CDR3nt: TGCGCCAGCTCCGGGACTTACGGCACAGATACGCAGTATTTT
CDR3aa: CASSGTYGTDTQYF

abundance: few
len: 16
j_gene: TRBJ2-2
d_gene: -
v_gene: TRBV11-2
CDR3nt: TGTGCCAGCACCATATGGGGCAGCGCGAACACCGGGGAGCTGTTTTTT
CDR3aa: CASTIWGSANTGELFF

abundance: -
len: 13
j_gene: TRBJ2-7
d_gene: -
v_gene: TRBV5-1
CDR3nt: TGCGCCAGCAGCGCGGGATCCAACTACGAGCAGTACTTC
CDR3aa: CASSAGSNYEQYF

abundance: once
len: 15
j_gene: TRBJ1-1
d_gene: TRBD1
v_gene: TRBV5-4
CDR3nt: TGTGCCAGCAGTTGGGACAGAAATTTTGGCACTGAAGCTTTCTTT
CDR3aa: CASSWDRNFGTEAFF

abundance: -
len: 15
j_gene: TRBJ1-2
d_gene: TRBD1
v_gene: TRBV11-1
CDR3nt: TGTGCCAGCAGCTTTGGACAGGGGGATGGCTATGGCTACACCTTC
CDR3aa: CASSFGQGDGYGYTF

abundance: once
len: 17
j_gene: TRBJ1-1
d_gene: TRBD1
v_gene: TRBV4-3
CDR3nt: TGCGCCAGCAGCCAAGGGGCCCCGGGACAGGGCTATACTGAAGCTTTCTTT
CDR3aa: CASSQGAPGQGYTEAFF

abundance: -
len: 14
j_gene: TRBJ2-7
d_gene: -
v_gene: TRBV9
CDR3nt: TGTGCCAGCAGCGTAGGGGCAGGAAGCTACGAGCAGTACTTC
CDR3aa: CASSVGAGSYEQYF

abundance: -
len: 15
j_gene: TRBJ2-2
d_gene: -
v_gene: TRBV5-4
CDR3nt: TGTGCCAGCAGCTCCCCCAGTGTGGACACCGGGGAGCTGTTTTTT
CDR3aa: CASSSPSVDTGELFF

abundance: -
len: 14
j_gene: TRBJ2-7
d_gene: -
v_gene: TRBV7-6
CDR3nt: TGTGCCAGCAGCTTAGAGGCAGGGGACTACGAGCAGTACTTC
CDR3aa: CASSLEAGDYEQYF

abundance: -
len: 12
j_gene: TRBJ1-1
d_gene: -
v_gene: TRBV15
CDR3nt: TGTGCCACCAGCAGGTCGCGCACTGAAGCTTTCTTT
CDR3aa: CATSRSRTEAFF